This TCR beta chain was recorded in a study of blood T cell repertoires in COVID-19. Study-wide context: Samples representing acute and convalescent COVID-19 were sourced from the United States, Italy and Spain. PBMCs, B-cell-depleted T cells, or T cells provided the cDNA or gDNA that made up the material.

The germline gives CDR1 SGHRS, CDR2 YFSETQ. The CDR3 covers 13 residues. Trimming took 4 bases from V and 7 from J; bases not matched to a gene: 4. Authors' data handling: Reference gene primer amplification gave nucleated cell count estimates. The protocol was immunoSEQ multiplex PCR, while the TCRdb copy is restricted to in-frame clones and leaves out a portion. That table furnishes V, J and clone size, whereas the DNA furnished D and trimming. The sample lists more than 150,000 clones; around 86% were seen once. The receptor comes from a man aged 65 to 79 who had recovered from COVID-19. The V gene is TRBV5-1, the J gene TRBJ1-2, with TRBD1 identical over 10 bases. The sequenced sample was peripheral blood. The DNA for the CDR3 is TGCGCCAGCAGCGCCGACAGGGGGCCTGGCTACACCTTC. It is translated as CASSADRGPGYTF. The variable domain in full, completed from reference TRBV5-1 and TRBJ1-2, reads KAGVTQTPRYLIKTRGQQVTLSCSPISGHRSVSWYQQTPGQGLQFLFEYFSETQRNKGNFPGRFSGRQFSNSRSEMNVSTLELGDSALYLCASSADRGPGYTFGSGTRLTVV.